This record concerns one T cell receptor beta chain sequence. The antigen is unknown. This sample was taken from a study of OX40 agonist ivuxolimab in advanced cancers. On the study more broadly: Treatment of patients was with ivuxolimab, an agonistic anti-OX40 (CD134) antibody. Whole-study findings and limits: The CD4+ and CD8+ T cells in the blood had expanded clonally by week 6 at 0.1 to 3.0 mg/kg.

V was clipped by 0 bases and J by 5 bases, with 10 bases between them. This CDR3 is built from 14 residues. Germline V gene sequence: CDR1 SGHTA, CDR2 FQGTGA. Assay: immunoSEQ multiplex PCR; the TCRdb copy retains only in-frame clones and omits some. The sample has fewer than 90,000 clones, around 87% seen once. The V and J genes are TRBV7-3 and TRBJ1-2, with D unresolved. The clonotype originates from an adult with an advanced solid tumor such as melanoma, head and neck, liver or kidney cancer. Sample: CD4+ or CD8+ T cells sorted from blood, taken in a trial of the OX40 agonist ivuxolimab. Here the CDR3 DNA reads TGTGCCAGCAGCTTAACCCCAGGACCATATGGCTACACCTTC. The encoded protein is CASSLTPGPYGYTF.